This record concerns one T cell receptor beta chain sequence. This PCR relied on a set of 60 Vbeta primers and 13 Jbeta primers. The protocol was immunoSEQ multiplex PCR, while the TCRdb copy is restricted to in-frame clones and leaves out a portion. Among some 150,000 clones listed, roughly 81% were seen once. This entry belongs to a study of cytomegalovirus exposure and HLA in healthy donors. V lost 3 bases and J lost 7, with 13 bases in between. CDR1 and CDR2 (germline): MNHEY, SMNVEV (reference sequence). The CDR3 has 14 residues. The donors, nominally healthy at sampling, likely had unrecorded immune exposures.

The J gene is TRBJ2-1, the V gene TRBV27, with a weak D call TRBD1 (5 bases). This TCR derives from a woman aged 18 to 35 in good health and CMV-seronegative. The specimen sequenced was PBMCs. The CDR3 reads CASSFSTGHNEQFF. CDR3 in DNA: TGTGCCAGCAGTTTTTCTACAGGCCATAATGAGCAGTTCTTC.